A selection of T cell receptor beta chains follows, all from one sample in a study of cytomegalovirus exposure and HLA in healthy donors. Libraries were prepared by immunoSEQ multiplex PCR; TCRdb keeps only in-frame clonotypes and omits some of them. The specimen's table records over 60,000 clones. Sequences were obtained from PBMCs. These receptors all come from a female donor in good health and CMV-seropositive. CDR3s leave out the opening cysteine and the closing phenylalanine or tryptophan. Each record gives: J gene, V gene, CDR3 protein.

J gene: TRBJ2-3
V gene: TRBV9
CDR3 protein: ASSASGTSADTQY

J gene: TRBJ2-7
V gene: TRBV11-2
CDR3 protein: ASSSLRTGGHEQY

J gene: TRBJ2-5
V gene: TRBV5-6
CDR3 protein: ASSSTWGDGREQY

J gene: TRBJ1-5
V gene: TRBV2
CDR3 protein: ASSEGQEKPQH

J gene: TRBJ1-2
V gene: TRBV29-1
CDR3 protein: SARSEGEVGYT

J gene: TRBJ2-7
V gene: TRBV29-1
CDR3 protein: SVYLPGEYEQY

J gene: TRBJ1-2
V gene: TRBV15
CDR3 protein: ATSQNPGERYGYT

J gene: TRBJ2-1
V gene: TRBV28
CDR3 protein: ASKLVSPYNEQF

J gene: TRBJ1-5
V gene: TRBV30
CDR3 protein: AWTGRDHQPQH

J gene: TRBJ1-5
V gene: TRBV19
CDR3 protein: ASSPTGGNQPQH

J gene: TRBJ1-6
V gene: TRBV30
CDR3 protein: AWKELTGANSPLH

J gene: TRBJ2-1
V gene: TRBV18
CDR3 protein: ASSPRIAGESYNEQF

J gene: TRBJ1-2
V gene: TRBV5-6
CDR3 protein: ASSFGVVDYGYT

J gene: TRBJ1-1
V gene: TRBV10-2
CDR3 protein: ASSESRGNEEAF

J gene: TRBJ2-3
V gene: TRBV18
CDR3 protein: ASSRAGDGTDTQY

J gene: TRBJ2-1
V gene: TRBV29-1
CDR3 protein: SVGGEGGAIYNEQF

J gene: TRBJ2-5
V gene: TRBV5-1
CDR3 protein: ASSLGTLQETQY

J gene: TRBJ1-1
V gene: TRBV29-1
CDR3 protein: SIRPGHPNTEAF

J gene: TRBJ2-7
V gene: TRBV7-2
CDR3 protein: ASSQDRGDYEQY

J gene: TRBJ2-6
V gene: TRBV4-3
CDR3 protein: ASSQEPAASSGANVLT

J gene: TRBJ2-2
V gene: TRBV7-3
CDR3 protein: ASSLANAGELF

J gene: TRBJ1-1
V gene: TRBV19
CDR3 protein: ASVGGIGTEAF

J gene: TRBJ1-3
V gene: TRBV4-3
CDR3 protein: ASSPGTGLGAGNTIY

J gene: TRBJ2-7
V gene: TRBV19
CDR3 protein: ATSTTSAGYEQY

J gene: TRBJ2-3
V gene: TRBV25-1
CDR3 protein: ASSDLVTSQDTQY

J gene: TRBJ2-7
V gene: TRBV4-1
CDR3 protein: ASSHTDGEQY

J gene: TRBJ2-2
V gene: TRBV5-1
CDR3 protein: ASFVGQGGTSTGELF

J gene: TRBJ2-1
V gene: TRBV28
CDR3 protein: ASSLPESFDNEQF

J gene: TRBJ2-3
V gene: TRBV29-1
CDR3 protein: SGGGLAGERTDTQY

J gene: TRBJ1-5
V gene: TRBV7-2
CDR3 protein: ASSLRPEGQPQH

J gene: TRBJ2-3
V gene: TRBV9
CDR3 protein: ASSPAGGTDTQY

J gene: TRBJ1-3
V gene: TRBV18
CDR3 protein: ASSPEGISGNTIY

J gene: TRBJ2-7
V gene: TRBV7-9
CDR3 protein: ASSLEATTYAYEQY

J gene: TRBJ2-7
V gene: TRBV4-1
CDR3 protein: ASSHPTGNYEQY

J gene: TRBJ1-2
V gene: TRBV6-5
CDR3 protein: ASTPGSYGYT

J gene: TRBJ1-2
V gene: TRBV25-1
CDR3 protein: ASSESHRQLMNYGYT

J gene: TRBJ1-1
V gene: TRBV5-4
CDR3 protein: ASSPGQSSAWAAF

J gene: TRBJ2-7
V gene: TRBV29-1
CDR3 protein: SVGGLTYEQY

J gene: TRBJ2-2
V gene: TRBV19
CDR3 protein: ASSITGGNTGELF

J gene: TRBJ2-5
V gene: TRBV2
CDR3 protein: ASGSTQETQY

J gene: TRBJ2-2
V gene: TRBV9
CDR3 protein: ASSVVQNTGELF

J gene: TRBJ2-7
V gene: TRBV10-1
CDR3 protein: ASRRTGHSRGEQY

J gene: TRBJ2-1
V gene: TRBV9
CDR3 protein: ASSVSGGLYNEQF

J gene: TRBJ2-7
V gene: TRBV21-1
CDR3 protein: ANSGTSGAYEQY

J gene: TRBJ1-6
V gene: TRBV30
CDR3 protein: AWSPGTGNSPLH

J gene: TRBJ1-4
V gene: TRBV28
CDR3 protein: ASSSTGEGEKLF

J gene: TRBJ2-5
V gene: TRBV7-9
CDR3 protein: ASSQGTSQQETQY